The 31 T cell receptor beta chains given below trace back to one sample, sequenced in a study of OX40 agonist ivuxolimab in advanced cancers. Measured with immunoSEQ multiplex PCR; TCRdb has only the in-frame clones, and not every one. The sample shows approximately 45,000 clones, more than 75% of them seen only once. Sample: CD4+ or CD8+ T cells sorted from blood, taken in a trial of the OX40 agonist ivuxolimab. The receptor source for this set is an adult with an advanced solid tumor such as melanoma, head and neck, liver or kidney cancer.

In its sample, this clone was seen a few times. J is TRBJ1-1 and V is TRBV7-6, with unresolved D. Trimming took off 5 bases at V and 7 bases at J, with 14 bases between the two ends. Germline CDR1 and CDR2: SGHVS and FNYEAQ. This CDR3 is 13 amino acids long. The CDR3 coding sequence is TGTGCCAGCAGCAACATTAAAGGGCTTGAAGCTTTCTTT. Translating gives CASSNIKGLEAFF.

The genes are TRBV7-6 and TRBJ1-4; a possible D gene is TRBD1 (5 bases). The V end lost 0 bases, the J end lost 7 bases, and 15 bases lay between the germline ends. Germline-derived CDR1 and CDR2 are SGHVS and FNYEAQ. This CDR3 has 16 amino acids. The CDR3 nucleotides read TGTGCCAGCAGCTTAGCGGCTGAGGGGCGGGTTGAAAAACTGTTTTTT. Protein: CASSLAAEGRVEKLFF.

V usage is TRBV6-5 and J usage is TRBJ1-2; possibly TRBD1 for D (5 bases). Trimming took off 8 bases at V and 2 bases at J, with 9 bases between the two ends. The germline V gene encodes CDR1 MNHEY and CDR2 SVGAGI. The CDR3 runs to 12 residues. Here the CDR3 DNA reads TGTGCCAGCGAACAGGCGAACTATGGCTACACCTTC. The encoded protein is CASEQANYGYTF.

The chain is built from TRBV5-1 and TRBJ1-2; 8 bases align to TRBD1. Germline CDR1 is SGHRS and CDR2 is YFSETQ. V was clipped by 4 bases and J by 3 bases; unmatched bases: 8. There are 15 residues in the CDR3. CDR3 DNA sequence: TGCGCCAGCAGCACTAGGACAGGGATATACTATGGCTACACCTTC. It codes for CASSTRTGIYYGYTF.

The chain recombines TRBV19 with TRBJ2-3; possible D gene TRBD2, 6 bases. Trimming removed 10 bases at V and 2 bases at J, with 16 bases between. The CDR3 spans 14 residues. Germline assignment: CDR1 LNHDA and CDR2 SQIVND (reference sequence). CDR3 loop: CATRRVADTDTQYF. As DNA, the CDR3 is TGTGCCACCCGCCGGGTAGCGGACACAGATACGCAGTATTTT.

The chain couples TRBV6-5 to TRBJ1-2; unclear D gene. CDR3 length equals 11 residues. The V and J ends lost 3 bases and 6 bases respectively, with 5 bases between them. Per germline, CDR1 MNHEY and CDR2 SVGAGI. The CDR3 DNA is TGTGCCAGCAGTTATGGCCATGGCTACACCTTC. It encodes CASSYGHGYTF.

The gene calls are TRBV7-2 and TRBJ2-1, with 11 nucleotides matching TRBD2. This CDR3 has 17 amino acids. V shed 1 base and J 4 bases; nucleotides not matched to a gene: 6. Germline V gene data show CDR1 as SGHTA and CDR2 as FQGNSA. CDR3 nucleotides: TGTGCCAGCAGCTTAGGGCCGGGACTAGCGGAATACAATGAGCAGTTCTTC. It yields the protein CASSLGPGLAEYNEQFF.

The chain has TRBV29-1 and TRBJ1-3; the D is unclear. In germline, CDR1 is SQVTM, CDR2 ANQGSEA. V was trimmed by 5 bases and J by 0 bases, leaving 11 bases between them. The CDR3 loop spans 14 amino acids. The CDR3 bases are TGCAGCGTTCGAGCGGCAGTCTCTGGAAACACCATATATTTT. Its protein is CSVRAAVSGNTIYF.

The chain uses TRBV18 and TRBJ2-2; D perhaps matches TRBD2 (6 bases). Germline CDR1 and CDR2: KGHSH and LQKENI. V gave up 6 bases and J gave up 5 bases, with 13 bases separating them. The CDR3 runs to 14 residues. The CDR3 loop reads CASSPSAGTGELFF. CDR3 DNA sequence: TGTGCCAGCTCCCCCAGCGCGGGGACCGGGGAGCTGTTTTTT.

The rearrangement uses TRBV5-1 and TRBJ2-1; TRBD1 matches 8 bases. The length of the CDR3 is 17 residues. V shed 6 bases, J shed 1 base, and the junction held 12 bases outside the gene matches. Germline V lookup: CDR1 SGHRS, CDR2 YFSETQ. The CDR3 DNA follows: TGCGCCAGCACCCCTACCCCAGGGGGCGTTTCCTACAATGAGCAGTTCTTC. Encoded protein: CASTPTPGGVSYNEQFF.

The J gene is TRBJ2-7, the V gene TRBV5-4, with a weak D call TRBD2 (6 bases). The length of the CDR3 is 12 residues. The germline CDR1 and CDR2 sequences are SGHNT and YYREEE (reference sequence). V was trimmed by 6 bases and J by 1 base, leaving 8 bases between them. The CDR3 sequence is CASTGLSYEQYF. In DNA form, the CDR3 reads TGTGCCAGCACCGGACTATCCTACGAGCAGTACTTC.

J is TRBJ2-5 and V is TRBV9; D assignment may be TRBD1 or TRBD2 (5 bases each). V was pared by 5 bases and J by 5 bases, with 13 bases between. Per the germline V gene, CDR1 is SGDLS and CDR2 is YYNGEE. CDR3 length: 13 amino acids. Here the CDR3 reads CASSEGWGETQYF. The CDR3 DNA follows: TGTGCCAGCAGTGAGGGATGGGGGGAGACCCAGTACTTC.

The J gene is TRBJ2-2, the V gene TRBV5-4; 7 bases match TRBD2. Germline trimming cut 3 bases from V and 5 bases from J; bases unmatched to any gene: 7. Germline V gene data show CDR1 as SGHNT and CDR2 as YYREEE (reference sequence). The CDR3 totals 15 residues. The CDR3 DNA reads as TGTGCCAGCAGCTCCGAGCGGGATTGGACCGGGGAGCTGTTTTTT. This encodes CASSSERDWTGELFF.

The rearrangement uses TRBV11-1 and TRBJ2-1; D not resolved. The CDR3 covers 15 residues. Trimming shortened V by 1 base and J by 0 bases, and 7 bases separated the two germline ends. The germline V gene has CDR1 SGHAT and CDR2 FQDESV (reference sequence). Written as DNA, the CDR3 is TGTGCCAGCAGCTTAGAATTAAACTCCTACAATGAGCAGTTCTTC. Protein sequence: CASSLELNSYNEQFF.

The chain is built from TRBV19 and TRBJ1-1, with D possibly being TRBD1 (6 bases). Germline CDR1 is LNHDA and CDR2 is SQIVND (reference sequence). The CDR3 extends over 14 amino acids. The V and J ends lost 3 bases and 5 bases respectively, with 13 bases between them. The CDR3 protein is CASSIGGSGTEAFF. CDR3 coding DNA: TGTGCCAGTAGTATTGGGGGCTCGGGAACTGAAGCTTTCTTT.

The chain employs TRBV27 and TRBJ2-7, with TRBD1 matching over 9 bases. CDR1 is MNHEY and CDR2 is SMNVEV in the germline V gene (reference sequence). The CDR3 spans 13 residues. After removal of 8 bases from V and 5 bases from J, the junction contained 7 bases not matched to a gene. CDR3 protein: CASLDRGGHEQYF. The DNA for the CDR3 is TGTGCCAGCTTGGACAGGGGAGGGCACGAGCAGTACTTC.

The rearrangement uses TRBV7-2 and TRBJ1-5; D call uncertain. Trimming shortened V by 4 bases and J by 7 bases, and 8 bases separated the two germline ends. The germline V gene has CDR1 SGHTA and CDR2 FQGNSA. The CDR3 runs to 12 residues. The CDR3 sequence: CASSYGGQPQHF. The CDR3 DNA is TGTGCCAGCAGCTACGGTGGCCAGCCCCAGCATTTT.

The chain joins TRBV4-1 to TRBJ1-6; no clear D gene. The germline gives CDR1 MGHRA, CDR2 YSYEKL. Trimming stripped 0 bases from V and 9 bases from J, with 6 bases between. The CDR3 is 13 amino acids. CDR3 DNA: TGCGCCAGCAGCCAAGATAGCTTTTCACCCCTCCACTTT. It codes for CASSQDSFSPLHF.

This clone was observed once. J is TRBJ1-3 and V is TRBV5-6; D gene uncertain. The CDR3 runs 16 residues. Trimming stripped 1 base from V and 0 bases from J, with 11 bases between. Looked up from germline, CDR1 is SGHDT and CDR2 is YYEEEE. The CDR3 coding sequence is TGTGCCAGCAGCTTGTCTATCCGGGACTCTGGAAACACCATATATTTT. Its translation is CASSLSIRDSGNTIYF.

CDR3 in amino acids: CAISESPGKLMNSPLHF. CDR3 in DNA: TGTGCCATCAGTGAGTCGCCCGGTAAGCTAATGAATTCACCCCTCCACTTT. V gene TRBV10-3 combines with J gene TRBJ1-6; D remains unclear. Per the germline V gene, CDR1 is ENHRY and CDR2 is SYGVKD. The CDR3 loop spans 17 amino acids. Trimming left V 0 bases short and J 7 bases short, with 16 bases between.

CDR3 nucleotides: TGTGCCAGCAGCCAGAATTCAGAAGCTTTCTTT. The encoded protein is CASSQNSEAFF. The chain is built from TRBV5-6 and TRBJ1-1; D is uncertain. V was clipped by 4 bases and J by 8 bases, with 9 bases between them. Germline V gene sequence: CDR1 SGHDT, CDR2 YYEEEE. This CDR3 is built from 11 residues.

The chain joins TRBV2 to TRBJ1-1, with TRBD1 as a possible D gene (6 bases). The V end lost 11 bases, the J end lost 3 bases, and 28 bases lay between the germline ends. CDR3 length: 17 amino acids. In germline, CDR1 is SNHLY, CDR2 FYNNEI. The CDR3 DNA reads TGTGCCGAGACTAGTTGGACAGAGGTAGCCATGGACACTGAAGCTTTCTTT. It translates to CAETSWTEVAMDTEAFF.

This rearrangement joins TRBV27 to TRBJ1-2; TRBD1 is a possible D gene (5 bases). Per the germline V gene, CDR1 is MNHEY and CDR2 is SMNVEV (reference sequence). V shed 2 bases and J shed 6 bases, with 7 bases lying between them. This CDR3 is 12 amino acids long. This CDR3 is CASSLGGHGYTF. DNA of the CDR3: TGTGCCAGCAGTTTAGGGGGACATGGCTACACCTTC.

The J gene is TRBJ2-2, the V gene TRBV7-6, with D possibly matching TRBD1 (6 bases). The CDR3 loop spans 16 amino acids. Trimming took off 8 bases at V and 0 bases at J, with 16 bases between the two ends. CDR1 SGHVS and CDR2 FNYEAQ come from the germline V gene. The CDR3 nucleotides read TGTGCCAGCGGATGGACAGTTCCGCCGAACACCGGGGAGCTGTTTTTT. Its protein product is CASGWTVPPNTGELFF.

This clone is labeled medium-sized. As DNA, the CDR3 is TGCGCCAGCAGCTCGAGGGACCACCCAGCCTCTCAAGAGACCCAGTACTTC. Its protein is CASSSRDHPASQETQYF. The rearrangement joins TRBV5-1 to TRBJ2-5; perhaps D is TRBD1 or TRBD2 (5 bases each). Trimming left V 3 bases short and J 2 bases short, with 20 bases between. The CDR3 has 17 residues. CDR1 and CDR2 from the germline V gene are SGHRS and YFSETQ.

The DNA for the CDR3 is TGTGCCAGCAGCCAAGATCTTCCCAGCGGGGGGGCCCTTGCAGATACGCAGTATTTT. It translates to CASSQDLPSGGALADTQYF. This chain connects TRBV4-2 to TRBJ2-3, with TRBD2 matching 10 bases. J gave up 4 bases and V 0 bases, and 13 bases lay outside the gene matches. The CDR3 is made up of 19 amino acids. Germline V gene lookup returns CDR1 LGHNA and CDR2 YNFKEQ.

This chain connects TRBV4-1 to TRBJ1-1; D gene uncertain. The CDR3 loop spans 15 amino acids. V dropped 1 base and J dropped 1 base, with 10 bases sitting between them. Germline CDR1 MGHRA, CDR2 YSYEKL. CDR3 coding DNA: TGCGCCAGCAGCCAAGTCTATGGAGAGAACACTGAAGCTTTCTTT. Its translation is CASSQVYGENTEAFF.

In nucleotides, the CDR3 is TGTGCCAGCAGTTCCCTTTTTAATGAGCAGTTCTTC. Protein: CASSSLFNEQFF. The chain couples TRBV27 to TRBJ2-1; D uncertain. The CDR3 has 12 residues. Germline CDR1 is MNHEY and CDR2 is SMNVEV (reference sequence). The V end lost 4 bases, the J end lost 7 bases, and 8 bases lay between the germline ends.

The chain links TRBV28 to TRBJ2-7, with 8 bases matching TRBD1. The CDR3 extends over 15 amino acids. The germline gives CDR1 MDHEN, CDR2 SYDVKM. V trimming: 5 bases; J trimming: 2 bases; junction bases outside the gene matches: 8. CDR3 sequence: CASSRTGTGAYEQYV. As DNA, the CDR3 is TGTGCCAGCAGTCGGACCGGGACAGGAGCCTACGAGCAGTACGTC.

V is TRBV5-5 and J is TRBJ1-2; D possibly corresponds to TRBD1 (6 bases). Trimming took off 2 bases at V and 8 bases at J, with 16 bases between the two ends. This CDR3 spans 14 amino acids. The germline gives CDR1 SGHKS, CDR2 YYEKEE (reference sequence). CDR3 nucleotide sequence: TGTGCCAGCAGCTTAACGCTAGGGGGGATCGGCTACACCTTC. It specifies CASSLTLGGIGYTF. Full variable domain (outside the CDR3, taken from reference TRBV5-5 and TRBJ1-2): DAGVTQSPTHLIKTRGQQVTLRCSPISGHKSVSWYQQVLGQGPQFIFQYYEKEERGRGNFPDRFSARQFPNYSSELNVNALLLGDSALYLCASSLTLGGIGYTFGSGTRLTVV.

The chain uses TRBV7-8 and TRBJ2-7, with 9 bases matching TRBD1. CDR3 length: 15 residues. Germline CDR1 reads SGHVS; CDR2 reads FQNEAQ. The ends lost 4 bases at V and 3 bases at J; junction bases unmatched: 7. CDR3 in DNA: TGTGCCAGCAGCTCTACAGGGGGCTTAGTCTACGAGCAGTACGTC. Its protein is CASSSTGGLVYEQYV.